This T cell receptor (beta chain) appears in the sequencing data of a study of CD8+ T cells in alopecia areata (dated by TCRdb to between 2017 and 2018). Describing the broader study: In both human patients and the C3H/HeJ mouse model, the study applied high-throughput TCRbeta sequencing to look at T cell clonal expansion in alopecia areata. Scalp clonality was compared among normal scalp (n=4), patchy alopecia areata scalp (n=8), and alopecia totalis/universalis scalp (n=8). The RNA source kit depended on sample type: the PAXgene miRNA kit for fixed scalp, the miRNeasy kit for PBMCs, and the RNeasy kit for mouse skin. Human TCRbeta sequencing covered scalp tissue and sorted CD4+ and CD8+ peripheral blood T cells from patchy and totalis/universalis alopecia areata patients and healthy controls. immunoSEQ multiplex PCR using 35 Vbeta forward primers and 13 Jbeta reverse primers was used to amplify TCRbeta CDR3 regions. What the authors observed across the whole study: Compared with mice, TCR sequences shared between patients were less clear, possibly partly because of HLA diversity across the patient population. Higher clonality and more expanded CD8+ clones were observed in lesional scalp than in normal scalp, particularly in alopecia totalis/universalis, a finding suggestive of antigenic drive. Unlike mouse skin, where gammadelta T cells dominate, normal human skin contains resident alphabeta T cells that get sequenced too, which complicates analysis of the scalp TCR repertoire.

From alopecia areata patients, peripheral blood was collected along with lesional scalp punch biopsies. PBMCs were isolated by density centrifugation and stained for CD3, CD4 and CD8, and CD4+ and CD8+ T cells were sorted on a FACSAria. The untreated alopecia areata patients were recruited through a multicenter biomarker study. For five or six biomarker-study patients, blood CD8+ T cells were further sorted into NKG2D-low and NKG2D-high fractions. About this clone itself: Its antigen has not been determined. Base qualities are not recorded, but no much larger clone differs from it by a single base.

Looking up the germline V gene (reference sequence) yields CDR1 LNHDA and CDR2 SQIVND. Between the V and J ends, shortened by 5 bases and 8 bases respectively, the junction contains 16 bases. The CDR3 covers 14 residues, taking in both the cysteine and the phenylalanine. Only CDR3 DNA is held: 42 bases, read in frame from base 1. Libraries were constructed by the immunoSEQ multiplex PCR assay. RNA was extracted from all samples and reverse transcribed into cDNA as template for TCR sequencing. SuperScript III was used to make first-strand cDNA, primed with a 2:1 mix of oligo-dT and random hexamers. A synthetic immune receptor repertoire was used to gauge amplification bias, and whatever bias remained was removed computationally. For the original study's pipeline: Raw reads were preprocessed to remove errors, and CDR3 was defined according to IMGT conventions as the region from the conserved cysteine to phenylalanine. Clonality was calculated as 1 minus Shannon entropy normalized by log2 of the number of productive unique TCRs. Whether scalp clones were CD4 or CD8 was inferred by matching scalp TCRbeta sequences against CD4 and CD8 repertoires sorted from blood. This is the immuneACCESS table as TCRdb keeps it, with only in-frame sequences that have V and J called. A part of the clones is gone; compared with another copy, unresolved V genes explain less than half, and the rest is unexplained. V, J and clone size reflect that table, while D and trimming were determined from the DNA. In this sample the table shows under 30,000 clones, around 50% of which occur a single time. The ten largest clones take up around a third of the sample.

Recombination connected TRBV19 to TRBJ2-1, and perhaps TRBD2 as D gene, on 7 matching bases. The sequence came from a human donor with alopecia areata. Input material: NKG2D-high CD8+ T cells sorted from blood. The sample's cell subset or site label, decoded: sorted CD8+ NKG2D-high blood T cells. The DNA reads TGTGCCAGTAGTTGGGGGGGCGGAGGCTATGAGCAGTTCTTC. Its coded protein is CASSWGGGGYEQFF.